This TCR beta chain was found in a study of shared clonotypes between healthy human individuals. TCRdb's copy holds only in-frame clones and misses some; the assay was immunoSEQ multiplex PCR. The sample lists approximately 330,000 clones; about 70% were seen once. This clone was detected once. The CDR3 covers 17 residues. The V gene's germline CDR1 is SGHNT and CDR2 YYREEE (reference sequence). Trimming pared 6 bases from V and 0 bases from J, leaving 21 bases between. The sequencing input was memory CD4+ T cells sorted from blood. Sample subset: CD45RA-negative fraction. This clonotype originated in a man younger than 45 in good health. The J gene is TRBJ2-5, the V gene TRBV5-4; the D call may be TRBD1 or TRBD2 (6 bases each). This CDR3 reads CASTKLGGGVYQETQYF. In DNA, the CDR3 is TGTGCCAGCACTAAACTAGGGGGAGGAGTGTACCAAGAGACCCAGTACTTC. Based on the CDR3 plus reference TRBV5-4 and TRBJ2-5, the full variable domain is ETGVTQSPTHLIKTRGQQVTLRCSSQSGHNTVSWYQQALGQGPQFIFQYYREEENGRGNFPPRFSGLQFPNYSSELNVNALELDDSALYLCASTKLGGGVYQETQYFGPGTRLLVL.